This is a list of T cell receptor beta chains from one sample in a study of T cells expressing NK-cell markers. TCRdb reprocessed the 5' RACE reads, keeping one entry per CDR3 protein, no DNA. The sample holds about 460,000 distinct CDR3 sequences. The sequencing sample was made of blood T cells: a sorted CD56 or NKG2C T cell subset, CD4+ or CD8+ T cells, or bulk PBMC T cells (not recorded which). The source is a woman between 50 and 59 years old in good health. CDR3s include the opening cysteine and the closing phenylalanine or tryptophan.

v_gene	len	j_gene	CDR3aa
TRBV6-5	14	TRBJ2-3	CASSPKTTGDTQYF
TRBV7-3	12	TRBJ2-1	CASSSIRDEQFF
TRBV7-8	13	TRBJ2-3	CASRGLPGDTQYF
TRBV12-3/TRBV12-4	15	TRBJ2-1	CASSLTGATYNEQFF
TRBV2	15	TRBJ2-3	CASRGTPIATDTQYF
TRBV7-9	14	TRBJ2-1	CAGDSSGLFNEQFF
TRBV11-2	16	TRBJ2-4	CASSPGQFLAKNIQYF
TRBV5-1	16	TRBJ2-3	CASSRGSGRAPDTQYF
TRBV20-1	14	TRBJ2-3	CSAAGPTTPDTQYF
TRBV5-5	14	TRBJ2-2	CASNDLTGTGELFF
TRBV12-3/TRBV12-4	11	TRBJ2-1	CASSYTTEQFF
TRBV12-3/TRBV12-4	14	TRBJ1-2	CASKPPGFNYGYTF
TRBV7-8	15	TRBJ1-4	CASSPRLSFNEKLFF
TRBV30	13	TRBJ1-1	CAWSTTLNTEAFF
TRBV7-9	17	TRBJ2-1	CASSLFAGLAGPDEQFF
TRBV24-1	13	TRBJ2-2	CATRNPGTGELFF
TRBV12-3/TRBV12-4	16	TRBJ2-5	CASSFWGDLQQETQYF
TRBV27	13	TRBJ2-3	CASSSPPADTQYF
TRBV6-5	15	TRBJ1-2	CASSMEGTSYYGYTF
TRBV29-1	12	TRBJ2-1	CSARSDYNEQFF
TRBV4-2	15	TRBJ2-2	CASSQVVWATGELFF
TRBV24-1	14	TRBJ2-3	CATSDFGGSDTQYF
TRBV27	15	TRBJ2-1	CASSFISGRDNEQFF
TRBV3-1	15	TRBJ1-2	CASSQDPRGNYGYTF
TRBV10-3	15	TRBJ2-5	CATRQGAWGQETQYF
TRBV15	18	TRBJ2-5	CATSRMTSGRPSQETQYF
TRBV19	13	TRBJ1-2	CASSIPGIGGYTF
TRBV24-1	20	TRBJ2-3	CATSDTGQEDSRTGTDTQYF
TRBV6-5	15	TRBJ2-7	CASSYSVTGGSEQYF
TRBV6-2/TRBV6-3	14	TRBJ2-1	CASSIAGSYNEQFF
TRBV11-2	16	TRBJ2-7	CASTRGRGGPNYEQYF
TRBV25-1	12	TRBJ2-5	CASSDWAETQYF
TRBV27	16	TRBJ2-6	CASRDSGRWWANVLTF
TRBV20-1	15	TRBJ1-6	CSAPSGSFANSPLHF
TRBV30	13	TRBJ1-1	CAWRGDLNTEAFF
TRBV5-1	15	TRBJ2-5	CASSSLREKQETQYF
TRBV29-1	12	TRBJ2-4	CSALGVGNIQYF
TRBV20-1	12	TRBJ1-2	CSAIGQGEGYTF
TRBV5-1	15	TRBJ2-1	CASSLQVGRFDEQFF
TRBV2	12	TRBJ1-1	CASSYQTGEAFF
TRBV7-2	16	TRBJ1-2	CASSLEPGALNYGYTF
TRBV18	13	TRBJ1-6	CASSPIEDSPLHF
TRBV5-5	15	TRBJ1-1	CASSLVGVLNTEAFF
TRBV12-3/TRBV12-4	13	TRBJ1-2	CASSRTDARDYTF
TRBV9	15	TRBJ2-5	CASSPASGGQETQYF
TRBV27	16	TRBJ2-7	CASSPIGGLAGVEQYF
TRBV5-1	12	TRBJ2-3	CASSFGTDTQYF
TRBV29-1	14	TRBJ2-1	CSVERLVSYNEQFF
TRBV27	17	TRBJ2-6	CASRPPFGAPGANVLTF